The present T cell receptor beta chain was sequenced within a study of blood T cells in healthy people across ages. Trimming stripped 1 base from V and 4 bases from J, with 8 bases between. This CDR3 has 15 amino acids. Germline CDR1 is LNHNV and CDR2 is YYDKDF (reference sequence). Together with a sample-barcoded 5' primer, a J-beta primer mix was included in a second PCR lasting about 6 to 11 cycles. TCRdb re-called the 5' RACE reads with MiXCR, one entry per CDR3 protein. Among approximately 600,000 distinct CDR3 sequences, roughly 53% were seen once, and the ten largest hold 30% to 45%. The TCR sequence derives from a man aged 60 to 69 in good health. The sequencing input was blood. This chain uses TRBV15 with TRBJ1-6; D remains ambiguous. The DNA of the CDR3 is TGTGCCACCAGCAGAGCACAGTTTTATAATTCACCCCTCCACTTT. The encoded protein is CATSRAQFYNSPLHF. Full variable domain (remainder filled in from reference TRBV15 and TRBJ1-6): DAMVIQNPRYQVTQFGKPVTLSCSQTLNHNVMYWYQQKSSQAPKLLFHYYDKDFNNEADTPDNFQSRRPNTSFCFLDIRSPGLGDTAMYLCATSRAQFYNSPLHFGNGTRLTVT.